The 20 T cell receptor beta chains below all came from one sample that was sequenced in a study of TET2 disruption in CD19-targeted CAR T cells. The sample's treatment: autologous CTL019 cells: CD19 CAR with 4-1BB and CD3 zeta domains. Clones were read by immunoSEQ multiplex PCR, and TCRdb kept only the in-frame ones, dropping some. This listing includes around 30,000 clones. These receptors have no identified antigens. The source was CD8- CAR+ T cells sorted from cultured blood T cells, collected for CD19 CAR T cell therapy. The sample's subset: CD8-negative CAR-positive T cells from the infusion product. These receptors came from a man aged 70 or older with chronic lymphocytic leukemia.

With respect to this clone: With the read ending 3 residues before the CDR3 end, the germline J gene is used to fill in that end. The chain combines TRBV2 with TRBJ2-4; TRBD2 matches 9 bases. The CDR3 runs to 15 residues. In germline, CDR1 is SNHLY, CDR2 FYNNEI. CDR3 DNA, as far as it was read: TGTGCCAGCAGAGACCGGGACTCCCCTAGCGGGACT. This gives the protein CASRDRDSPSGT. In full, the CDR3 is CASRDRDSPSGTQYF.

Notes on this clone: The read stops 3 residues short of the end of the CDR3; the missing end is completed from the germline J gene. This sample also contains other DNA sequences that code for the same CDR3. This chain joins TRBV18 and TRBJ2-4, with D tentatively TRBD1 (6 bases). This CDR3 spans 14 amino acids. Germline CDR1 KGHSH, CDR2 LQKENI. The CDR3: CASSPSGTQETQYF. Incomplete CDR3 DNA: TGTGCCAGCTCACCATCCGGGACACAAGAGACT.

A remark on this clone: Sequencing ends 3 residues short of the CDR3 end; the germline J gene provides the rest. The rearrangement links TRBV18 to TRBJ1-6, with D unclear. The germline V and J ends were trimmed by 6 bases and 9 bases, with 15 bases remaining between them. CDR3 length: 14 residues. CDR1 KGHSH and CDR2 LQKENI come from the germline V gene. CDR3 region: CASSQSKYGSPLHF. The covered CDR3 bases are TGTGCCAGCTCCCAGTCGAAGTATGGTTCACCC.

As concerns this clone: The CDR3 is cut off 3 residues early in the read; its end comes from the germline J gene. The chain employs TRBV30 and TRBJ2-3; 8 nucleotides match TRBD1. CDR1 is GTSNPN and CDR2 is SVGIG in the germline V gene (reference sequence). The CDR3 length is 12 residues. The V gene end was trimmed by 7 bases and the J gene end by 6 bases; junction bases not matched to a gene: 6. The CDR3 is CAFASGGDTQYF. Incomplete CDR3 DNA: TGTGCCTTTGCCTCAGGGGGCGATACG.

Regarding this clone: The DNA ends 3 residues before the CDR3 does, and the rest of the CDR3 is filled in from the germline J gene. V is TRBV19 and J is TRBJ1-1; D ambiguous. The CDR3 length is 13 residues. In germline, CDR1 is LNHDA, CDR2 SQIVND (reference sequence). The part of the CDR3 DNA that was read is TGTGCCAGTCGACTAGCGGGAACCTACGAG. Translated: CASRLAGTYE. Given in full, the CDR3 is CASRLAGTYEAFF.

With respect to this clone: Read sequence stops 3 residues before the CDR3 end, and the germline J gene provides the missing end. V and J are TRBV19 and TRBJ2-1, with TRBD2 matching 8 bases. V lost 8 bases, J lost 9 bases, and 12 bases stayed unmatched. Germline V gene sequence: CDR1 LNHDA, CDR2 SQIVND (reference sequence). CDR3 length: 14 residues. CDR3 DNA (partial): TGTGCCAGTGGACGGGGGGGTGGGCCGACTGAG. This codes for CASGRGGGPTE. The whole CDR3 protein reads CASGRGGGPTEQFF.

For this clone: The CDR3 end lies 3 residues beyond the end of the read and is filled in from the germline J gene. The genes are TRBV9 and TRBJ1-4, with a tentative D call TRBD1 (5 bases). This CDR3 is 16 amino acids long. Germline V lookup: CDR1 SGDLS, CDR2 YYNGEE. V gave up 4 bases and J gave up 0 bases, with 13 bases separating them. CDR3 bases read: TGTGCCAGCAGCAGAGGGGTTCATGCAACTAATGAAAAA. Protein sequence: CASSRGVHATNEK. The full CDR3 is CASSRGVHATNEKLFF.

Comments on this clone: Coverage ceases 3 residues before the CDR3 finishes, and the germline J gene fills in the end. This rearrangement joins TRBV20-1 to TRBJ1-1, with 10 positions matching TRBD1. Germline V CDR1 and CDR2: DFQATT, SNEGSKA (reference sequence). The CDR3 is 14 residues long. The sequenced part of the CDR3 DNA is TGCAGTGCTATTCCGGGACAGGGGAATTCGGCA. This encodes CSAIPGQGNSA. The entire CDR3 reads CSAIPGQGNSAAFF.

With regard to this clone: Read coverage stops 3 residues before the CDR3 terminus; the germline J gene supplies the remainder. The rearrangement links TRBV28 to TRBJ2-1; no clear D gene. The CDR3 extends over 15 amino acids. V was cut by 4 bases and J by 3 bases, with 13 bases left in between. CDR1 is MDHEN, CDR2 SYDVKM, per germline. The CDR3 region is CASSSSSGLYNEQFF. Incomplete CDR3 DNA: TGTGCCAGCAGTTCTTCTTCGGGTCTCTACAATGAG.

Regarding this clone: Read data end 3 residues before the CDR3 end; the end is taken from the germline J gene. The chain combines TRBV5-1 with TRBJ2-5; maybe TRBD1 (6 bases). The CDR3 covers 14 residues. In germline, CDR1 is SGHRS, CDR2 YFSETQ. Trimming left V 6 bases short and J 1 base short, with 13 bases between. The CDR3 sequence is CASTTQTGQETQYF. CDR3 DNA (partial): TGCGCCAGCACCACCCAGACAGGCCAAGAGACC.

A word on this clone: Read data end 3 residues before the CDR3 end; the end is taken from the germline J gene. The J gene is TRBJ1-1, the V gene TRBV6-2 or TRBV6-3; D is possibly TRBD1 (6 bases). The germline V gene encodes CDR1 MNHEY and CDR2 SVGEGT. The V gene lost 2 bases and the J gene lost 5 bases, with 12 bases spanning the gap. The CDR3 consists of 14 residues. The CDR3 bases that were read are TGTGCCAGCAGTTACCCGGGACAAAATACTGAA. Residues: CASSYPGQNTE. The complete CDR3 protein is CASSYPGQNTEAFF.

Worth noting for this clone: Compared with germline, one end of the junction differs, possibly owing to a read error. The read halts 3 residues ahead of the CDR3 end, with the missing end drawn from the germline J gene. This CDR3 is also generated by other DNA sequences in the sample. The rearrangement links TRBV6-2 or TRBV6-3 to TRBJ1-2; TRBD1 aligns across 8 bases. Germline values: CDR1 MNHEY, CDR2 SVGEGT. The CDR3 is made up of 14 amino acids. The CDR3 bases that were read are TGTGCCAGCAGTCGGACGACAGGGGACTATGGT. Its protein product is CASSRTTGDYG. The complete CDR3 protein is CASSRTTGDYGYTF.

Concerning this clone: The read terminates 3 residues ahead of where the CDR3 ends, so the germline J gene completes it. The genes are TRBV19 and TRBJ1-2; 12 bases fit TRBD1. The V gene's germline CDR1 is LNHDA and CDR2 SQIVND (reference sequence). This CDR3 has 17 amino acids. J was trimmed by 4 bases and V by 8 bases; bases with no gene match: 14. The CDR3 region is CASVGGTGGAKGYGYTF. The sequenced CDR3 bases are TGTGCCAGTGTCGGTGGGACAGGGGGCGCAAAGGGCTATGGC.

The CDR3 loop reads CASRRQGGYDYTF. The covered CDR3 bases are TGTGCCAGTCGGAGACAGGGGGGTTACGAC. The chain recombines TRBV19 with TRBJ1-2, with TRBD1 matching 9 bases. The CDR3 goes on 3 residues after the read ends, and that part is filled in from the germline J gene. The length of the CDR3 is 13 residues. Per the germline V gene, CDR1 is LNHDA and CDR2 is SQIVND (reference sequence).

Notes on this clone: The read halts 3 residues ahead of the CDR3 end, with the missing end drawn from the germline J gene. The rearrangement links TRBV24-1 to TRBJ2-5; a weak D match, TRBD1 (5 bases). Germline V gene data show CDR1 as KGHDR and CDR2 as SFDVKD. V gave up 5 bases and J gave up 5 bases, with 17 bases separating them. This CDR3 comprises 15 residues. CDR3 DNA, as far as it was read: TGTGCCACCAGTGCACCGTGGCAGGGCTCGGAGACC. Translating it yields CATSAPWQGSET. The entire CDR3 sequence reads CATSAPWQGSETQYF.

The CDR3 loop reads CASSAGMSSDTYTF. The CDR3 bases that were read are TGTGCCAGCAGCGCTGGTATGTCTTCAGATACC. The chain employs TRBV5-6 and TRBJ1-2; D is undetermined. Sequencing ends 3 residues short of the CDR3 end; the germline J gene provides the rest. The CDR3 extends over 14 amino acids. CDR1 is SGHDT and CDR2 is YYEEEE in the germline V gene.

As regards this clone: Read data end 3 residues before the CDR3 end; the end is taken from the germline J gene. This chain links TRBV9 with TRBJ2-3, with 8 positions matching TRBD2. The V gene end was trimmed by 1 base and the J gene end by 2 bases; junction bases not matched to a gene: 6. Germline V CDR1 and CDR2: SGDLS, YYNGEE. The CDR3 has 16 amino acids. CDR3 in amino acids: CASSVYPGGNTDTQYF. CDR3 DNA (partial): TGTGCCAGCAGCGTATACCCGGGGGGGAACACAGATACG. The full variable domain, completed using reference TRBV9 and TRBJ2-3, is DSGVTQTPKHLITATGQRVTLRCSPRSGDLSVYWYQQSLDQGLQFLIQYYNGEERAKGNILERFSAQQFPDLHSELNLSSLELGDSALYFCASSVYPGGNTDTQYFGPGTRLTVL.

Turning to this clone: Germline and junction disagree at one end, which may indicate a read error. Read coverage stops 3 residues before the CDR3 terminus; the germline J gene supplies the remainder. Within the sample, other DNA sequences also encode this same CDR3. The V call is TRBV10-3, the J call TRBJ1-2; 9 bases fit TRBD1. This CDR3 comprises 15 residues. Germline CDR1 reads ENHRY; CDR2 reads SYGVKD. CDR3 DNA (partial): TGTGCCATCAGTGCGTCCGGGACAGGGAACTATGGT. Protein: CAISASGTGNYG. In full, the CDR3 reads CAISASGTGNYGYTF.

Comments on this clone: Sequencing ends 3 residues short of the CDR3 end; the germline J gene provides the rest. The rearrangement uses TRBV2 and TRBJ2-6; a weak D match, TRBD1 (5 bases). The V end was cut by 9 bases, the J end by 4 bases, with 10 bases between. Germline CDR1 reads SNHLY; CDR2 reads FYNNEI. The CDR3 length is 13 residues. The CDR3 DNA, read in part, is TGTGCCAGTTATAGGACAGGGGCCAACGTC. The encoded protein is CASYRTGANV. The entire CDR3 protein reads CASYRTGANVLTF. The full variable domain, in which reference TRBV2 and TRBJ2-6 provide the parts outside the CDR3, is EPEVTQTPSHQVTQMGQEVILRCVPISNHLYFYWYRQILGQKVEFLVSFYNNEISEKSEIFDDQFSVERPDGSNFTLKIRSTKLEDSAMYFCASYRTGANVLTFGAGSRLTVL.

In regard to this clone: The CDR3 extends 3 residues past the end of the read, so its final part is completed from the germline J gene. The chain carries TRBV12-3 or TRBV12-4 and TRBJ2-7; unclear D gene. V was pared by 2 bases and J by 4 bases, with 6 bases between. This CDR3 is 12 amino acids long. The sequenced CDR3 bases are TGTGCCAGCAGTTTATCCCAGTACGAG. This translates into CASSLSQYE. The CDR3 as a whole reads CASSLSQYEQYF.